The present entry profiles one T cell receptor (beta chain) with its context. The sample's treatment: about 20 received Ad26.COV2.S at low or high dose, single or two shots; 5 received placebo; per-sample allocation not given. After the first vaccine or placebo injection, samples were drawn on day 63. Recruitment in Boston yielded a donor of adult age, 18-55 years. SARS-CoV-2 spike from the Wuhan strain was encoded by the vaccine, an Ad26 vector. The data derive from a study of Ad26.COV2.S vaccination and SARS-CoV-2 variants. Sequencing was performed with immunoSEQ multiplex PCR; in TCRdb, only in-frame clones are kept and a portion is missing. The profile shows some 450,000 clones, roughly 88% of them singletons. V lost 2 bases and J lost 4, with 15 bases in between. From germline, CDR1 is WSHSY and CDR2 SAAADI. The CDR3 spans 15 residues.

The source is a person aged 18-65 years who received the Ad26.COV2.S COVID-19 vaccine or a placebo. V gene TRBV10-2 combines with J gene TRBJ2-7; D may be TRBD1 (6 bases). This specimen consisted of peripheral blood, obtained in a trial of Ad26.COV2.S vaccine versus placebo. The CDR3 region has the DNA TGCGCCAGCAGTGAGATGAATAGGGGGAGATACGAGCAGTACTTC. Its translation is CASSEMNRGRYEQYF.